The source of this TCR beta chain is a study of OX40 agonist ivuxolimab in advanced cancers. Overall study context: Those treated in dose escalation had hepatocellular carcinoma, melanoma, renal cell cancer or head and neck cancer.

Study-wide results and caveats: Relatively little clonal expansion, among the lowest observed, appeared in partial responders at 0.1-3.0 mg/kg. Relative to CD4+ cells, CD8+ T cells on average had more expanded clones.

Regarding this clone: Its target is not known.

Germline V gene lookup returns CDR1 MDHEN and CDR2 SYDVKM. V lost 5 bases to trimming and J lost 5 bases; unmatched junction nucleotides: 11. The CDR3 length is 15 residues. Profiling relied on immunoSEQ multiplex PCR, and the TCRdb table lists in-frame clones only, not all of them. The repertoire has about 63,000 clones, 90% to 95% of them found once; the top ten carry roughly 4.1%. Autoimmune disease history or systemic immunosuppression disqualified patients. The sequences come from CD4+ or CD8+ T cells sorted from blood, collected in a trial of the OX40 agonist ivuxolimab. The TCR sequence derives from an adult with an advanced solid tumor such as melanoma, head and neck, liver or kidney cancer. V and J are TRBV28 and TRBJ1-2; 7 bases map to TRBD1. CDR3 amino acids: CASSLATGQGYGYTF. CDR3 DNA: TGTGCCAGCAGTCTAGCGACAGGGCAGGGGTATGGCTACACCTTC.